This T cell receptor (beta chain) appears in the sequencing data of a study of blood T cell repertoires in COVID-19. Looking at the study overall: Collection of acute and convalescent COVID-19 samples took place in the United States, Italy and Spain.

The protocol was immunoSEQ multiplex PCR, while the TCRdb copy is restricted to in-frame clones and leaves out a portion. Of around 190,000 clones in the sample, roughly 83% are singletons; the top ten hold about 6%. Individuals drawn from around 25 US areas were about 18 to 90 years old. The study assigned cohorts using participant-reported clinical history. The V end was cut by 1 base, the J end by 8 bases, with 11 bases between. The CDR3 is 13 amino acids. Per the germline V gene, CDR1 is MDHEN and CDR2 is SYDVKM. The sequence came from a man in his forties or fifties with acute COVID-19. Sequenced: PBMCs or T cells enriched from blood (not recorded which). This rearrangement joins TRBV28 to TRBJ1-2; D unresolved. The CDR3 protein is CASSLSGAGGYTF. The CDR3, as DNA: TGTGCCAGCAGTTTATCGGGAGCCGGGGGCTACACCTTC.